A single sample gave rise to the 8 T cell receptor beta chains below, sequenced in a study of T cell responses to AZD1222 COVID-19 vaccine. The table came from immunoSEQ multiplex PCR; TCRdb's copy has only in-frame clones and leaves some out. The repertoire holds more than 120,000 clones, with around 90% as singletons. The starting material was peripheral blood, obtained 28 days after the second AZD1222 dose. The receptor source for this set is an adult who received the AZD1222 COVID-19 vaccine.

This clone occurred once. The rearrangement uses TRBV19 and TRBJ2-3; TRBD2 is a possible D gene (6 bases). Per the germline V gene, CDR1 is LNHDA and CDR2 is SQIVND (reference sequence). The CDR3 contains 16 residues. Trimming took 1 base from V and 1 from J, leaving 12 bases between them. As DNA, the CDR3 is TGTGCCAGTAGTATAGGTAGTTCTAGCGGCACAGATACGCAGTATTTT. Its translation is CASSIGSSSGTDTQYF.

This clone was recorded a few times. The V gene is TRBV2, the J gene TRBJ1-2; 10 bases are a match to TRBD1. Germline assignment: CDR1 SNHLY and CDR2 FYNNEI. The CDR3 totals 13 residues. V shed 5 bases and J 9 bases; nucleotides not matched to a gene: 6. The CDR3 coding sequence is TGTGCCAGCAGTCCAGACAGGGGGCTGAGCTACACCTTC. It is translated as CASSPDRGLSYTF.

V is TRBV19 and J is TRBJ2-1; D not certain. Deletions cut 7 bases from V and 7 bases from J, with 14 bases between. The CDR3 is 13 residues long. Germline V gives CDR1 LNHDA, CDR2 SQIVND (reference sequence). CDR3 region: CASKPFGLNEQFF. Here the CDR3 DNA reads TGTGCCAGTAAACCCTTCGGCTTAAATGAGCAGTTCTTC.

The rearrangement uses TRBV14 and TRBJ2-2, with no clear D. V was cut by 1 base and J by 4 bases, with 7 bases left in between. The length of the CDR3 is 14 residues. Germline V gene sequence: CDR1 SGHDN, CDR2 FVKESK. The CDR3 DNA reads as TGTGCCAGCAGCCAAGTCCGAACCACCGGGGAGCTGTTTTTT. It specifies CASSQVRTTGELFF. Full variable domain (remainder filled in from reference TRBV14 and TRBJ2-2): EAGVTQFPSHSVIEKGQTVTLRCDPISGHDNLYWYRRVMGKEIKFLLHFVKESKQDESGMPNNRFLAERTGGTYSTLKVQPAELEDSGVYFCASSQVRTTGELFFGEGSRLTVL.

This chain connects TRBV5-1 to TRBJ1-1, with D perhaps TRBD1 (5 bases). Trimming cost V 3 bases and J 3 bases, with 6 bases left between them. CDR1 and CDR2 (germline): SGHRS, YFSETQ. The CDR3 totals 12 residues. CDR3: CASSSGYTEAFF. DNA of the CDR3: TGCGCCAGCAGCTCAGGGTACACTGAAGCTTTCTTT.

The J gene is TRBJ1-3, the V gene TRBV15; possible D gene TRBD1, 5 bases. The germline gives CDR1 LNHNV, CDR2 YYDKDF (reference sequence). This CDR3 has 16 residues. Deletions cut 3 bases from V and 0 bases from J, with 12 bases between. The CDR3 DNA reads TGTGCCACCAGCAGGGGTTCTGGGGGCTCTGGAAACACCATATATTTT. Residues: CATSRGSGGSGNTIYF.

The rearrangement uses TRBV12-5 and TRBJ1-6; maybe TRBD1 (5 bases). Trimming left V 6 bases short and J 10 bases short, with 13 bases between. The CDR3 totals 13 residues. Germline CDR1 and CDR2: LGHNT and FRNRAP. CDR3 region: CASGADINSPLHF. The CDR3 region has the DNA TGTGCTAGTGGCGCGGACATTAACTCACCCCTCCACTTT.

This clone was recorded a few times. This CDR3 reads CATSSVFDYGYTF. The CDR3 DNA sequence: TGTGCCACCTCGTCGGTATTTGACTATGGCTACACCTTC. This rearrangement joins TRBV19 to TRBJ1-2; D ambiguous. The CDR3 is 13 amino acids. The ends were cut back, 10 bases at V and 3 bases at J, with 15 bases in the middle. The germline gives CDR1 LNHDA, CDR2 SQIVND (reference sequence). Looking up the rest from reference TRBV19 and TRBJ1-2 gives the full variable domain: DGGITQSPKYLFRKEGQNVTLSCEQNLNHDAMYWYRQDPGQGLRLIYYSQIVNDFQKGDIAEGYSVSREKKESFPLTVTSAQKNPTAFYLCATSSVFDYGYTFGSGTRLTVV.